This T cell receptor beta chain was identified during a study of glioma-infiltrating T cells. The study's findings and limits: Above-expected tissue-blood divergence occurred in all gliomas, most in low-grade ones. Very few CDR3 sequences were shared between tissue and blood.

The CDR3 is 13 amino acids. Per germline, CDR1 MNHEY and CDR2 SVGEGT. Worth noting for this clonotype: Its antigen is not known. The germline gene is not matched at one end of the junction; a read error may be the cause.

Amplification of TCR alpha and beta CDR3 regions from RNA used iRepertoire nested multiplex PCR. Input was about 95-400 ng of tissue mRNA or PBMC total RNA. Via MiXCR, TCRdb re-called the multiplex PCR reads, giving one row per CDR3 protein. Of over 3,000 distinct CDR3 sequences listed, roughly two fifths were seen once; the top ten hold approximately 48%. This TCR was sampled from a human donor with low-grade glioma or glioblastoma, undergoing nonglioma brain surgery, or in good health (not recorded which). This chain connects TRBV6-2 or TRBV6-3 to TRBJ1-1, with D unresolved. The specimen was glioma tissue, nonneoplastic brain tissue, or PBMCs (not recorded which). As DNA, the CDR3 is TGTGTCAGCCGGTGGGGTGAGAACACTGAGGCTTTCTTT. Amino acids: CVSRWGENTEAFF.